This T cell receptor (beta chain) emerged from a study of cytomegalovirus exposure and HLA in healthy donors (dated by TCRdb to the late 2010s). In terms of the full investigation: In an earlier analysis of some 610 of the donors, 276 Gb of sequence data and 90 million to 130 million unique TCR beta sequences from about 190 million T cells were reported. Along with the approximately 700-subject first cohort, a separate validation cohort of 120 different subjects was used. Among 350 to 400 genotyped donors of the cohort, an average of approximately 240,000 unique TCR beta nucleotide sequences were sequenced per donor, about a sixth of them non-productive. The number of typed donors differed by locus: roughly 620-640 for A, B, C, DRB1 and DQB1; some 500 for DQA1; roughly 600 for DPA1; and 400 to 480 for DPB1. Donor age, sex, ethnicity and CMV serostatus were compiled alongside the repertoire data. An early release covering approximately 600 HLA-typed donors comprised roughly 300 gigabases of sequencing data and roughly 86 million unique TCR sequences. About five DR-DQ haplotypes were handled as single units for association and clustering, since linkage in the cohort was strong. In an earlier analysis of about 590 of the donors, high-throughput TCR beta sequencing was used to judge whether each TCR beta V gene segment behaved as functional or pseudogenic. The later analysis used no new phenotypic data to find candidate immune exposures, relying instead on TCR beta sequences and their occurrence across donors. HLA typing covered class I and class II loci at four-digit resolution. Of the 300 to 450 genotyped donors, 81% were placed in the genetic ancestry cluster associated with self-reported Caucasian donors. The study used immunosequencing to profile the T cell repertoires of 666 subjects and linked those repertoires to cytomegalovirus serostatus. The study aimed to test whether cataloging public T cell receptors could reveal signatures of past pathogen exposure. A later analysis re-analyzed previously published TCR beta repertoires from 600 to 850 donors and added high-resolution HLA genotyping to study TCR occurrence patterns. Genome-wide SNP genotypes for about three fifths of the roughly 670 donors were used in a later genetic analysis, which treated that subset as a discovery cohort. To predict cytomegalovirus infection status, the study combined high-throughput TCR immunosequencing, statistical association of individual TCRs with disease status, and machine learning. All discovery cohort repertoires had been generated using a single sequencing platform.

The cohort comprised several hundred healthy bone marrow donors. Cohort members were all nominally healthy when sampled, although unrecorded immune exposures were likely present. The donor tested CMV seronegative and was one of the 352 seronegative cohort members. Every donor gave a peripheral blood sample, and the peripheral blood mononuclear cells from that sample were used for TCR beta sequencing. Genomic DNA was extracted from the blood cell samples with the Qiagen DNeasy Blood Extraction Kit. The library was generated by the immunoSEQ multiplex PCR assay. For the multiplex PCR, a mixture combining 60 forward primers for TCR Vbeta segments and 13 reverse primers for TCR Jbeta segments was used. The CDR3 region of rearranged TCR beta genes was amplified from genomic DNA by a multiplex PCR assay. Amplified TCR beta libraries were sequenced as 87-base-pair reads on the Illumina HiSeq System. Turning to the authors' computational methods: Across the 500 to 750 repertoires, a later analysis counted some 80 million unique TCR beta chains, roughly 11 million of which were shared by at least two donors. Raw reads were error-corrected and collapsed into unique sequences with a nearest-neighbor algorithm that merged closely related sequences to remove PCR and sequencing errors. Alignment of CDR3 sequences to IMGT reference sequences was used to assign V, D and J gene segments. For a sequence to be retained, at least a six-nucleotide match to both a V gene segment and a J gene segment was required. A rearrangement counted as productive if the CDR3 had no stop codons and remained in frame with V and J, and every other rearrangement counted as non-productive. Following IMGT convention, CDR3 was defined as the stretch from the second conserved V-encoded cysteine up to the conserved J-encoded phenylalanine. Sequences without an unambiguous match to a single V gene segment were excluded from the earlier analysis of almost 600 of the donors. In an earlier analysis of several hundred of the donors, V segments were called functional above 56.7% productive rearrangements and were called segregating when the between-donor standard deviation exceeded 5%. A statistical classification framework was built for diagnosing cytomegalovirus status from the catalog of TCR beta chain sequences. In a later analysis, V and J genes were assigned by comparing TCR nucleotide sequences against IMGT/GENE-DB human TR gene sequences. A later analysis assigned CDR3 sequences and most-parsimonious VDJ recombination scenarios with the TCRdist pipeline. A later analysis defined each TCR beta chain by its CDR3 amino acid sequence plus V-gene family, and excluded reads lacking a unique V-gene family. A later analysis removed 550 to 700 highly shared, low-generation-probability nucleotide sequences to deal with suspected cross-contamination and a sequencing artifact. For each public chain, a later analysis derived a clonal expansion index from normalized ranks of inferred template counts within each repertoire. In a later analysis, generation probabilities were computed with a VDJ recombination model fitted to out-of-frame rearrangements, and the resulting probabilities were checked against IGoR. A later analysis scored TCR-TCR, TCR-HLA and TCR-CMV co-occurrence with hypergeometric tests, applying a repertoire-size bias correction to TCR pairs. To estimate false discovery rates, a later analysis permuted the HLA or CMV assignments 20 times. In a later analysis, co-occurring TCRs were grouped using DBSCAN, with TCRdist sequence similarity added in when clustering inside HLA-allele-positive subsets. For co-occurrence clustering, repertoires with fewer than 30,000 or more than 120,000 public chains were excluded, along with four to six repertoires with anomalous nucleotide sharing. Here the immuneACCESS table is served through TCRdb, limited to in-frame sequences with V and J called. Missing clones are a known gap in these copies; in checked studies unresolved V genes cover under half, and the rest lacks a known reason. For V, J and clone size, that table is used; D and trimming come from the DNA. This sample has fewer than 250,000 clones in its table, and approximately 79% of those were observed once. 1.5% to 2% of the sample goes to the ten largest clones.

The investigation overall reported the following: Compared with equally common non-associated chains, HLA-associated TCR beta chains in a later analysis were more clonally expanded and had lower generation probabilities. In this cohort, only TCR beta chains were sequenced, and detectable features were limited by the absence of alpha or paired-chain data. According to a later genetic analysis, donors in an Asian-associated ancestry cluster had fewer N-insertions in productive TCRs than the roughly 670-donor mean. A further reported finding was that TCR beta sequences accurately predicted the HLA-A and HLA-B alleles for most subjects in the first cohort. A later analysis found that most CMV-associated TCR beta chains appeared HLA-restricted, with HLA associations seemingly driven largely by CMV exposure. A cluster of highly shared sequence variants was judged likely to be a technical artifact of the sequencing pipeline. A later analysis associated about 17,000 TCR beta sequences with specific HLA alleles at a false discovery rate of 0.05. Strong co-occurrence of HLA alleles, especially DR and DQ, made assigning TCR associations to individual alleles difficult. A total of 164 TCR beta chains were listed by the study as associated with cytomegalovirus. The classifier was reported to diagnose cytomegalovirus status with high specificity and sensitivity in both the original and validation cohorts. Because counts were too low, seventeen rarely observed V segments, including chromosome 9 orphons, were excluded from the earlier analysis of fewer than 650 of the donors. The presence/absence analyses assumed that sequencing depth was roughly uniform across donors, and that assumption may not be true. Correlated functional status among segregating V segments might be attributable to linkage disequilibrium, but an unknown experimental factor could not be ruled out. In an earlier analysis of 587 of the donors, most TCR beta V segments appeared in productive rearrangements about 90% or about 30% of the time, broadly matching IMGT annotations. CMV serostatus was the only immune exposure information available for the cohort. A later analysis found that TCR association rates varied across HLA loci, with DRB1 alleles showing the most associated TCRs and HLA-C alleles the fewest. Most TCR sequences were seen in very few donors, while some public TCRs were found in many individuals. In vitro tests confirmed that a few of the cytomegalovirus-associated TCR beta chains recognize cytomegalovirus antigens. A later analysis reported that several top co-occurrence clusters appeared linked to parvovirus B19, influenza, CMV and Epstein-Barr virus. Because some donors lacked HLA typing at each locus, the association tests relied only on the typed subset. In a later genetic analysis, a missense DCLRE1C variant was associated with V-gene and J-gene trimming of TCR beta chains, and the association was replicated in an independent cohort. It was suggested by the authors that the approach could potentially be generalized to other disease states and immunological phenotypes. The 87-base-pair reads could not distinguish some IMGT-functional V segments, including TRBV6-2 and TRBV6-3, so those segments were excluded.

A note on this clone: Its recognized antigen is unknown. Per-base quality was not reported, and no clone a single base away is much larger than it.

The cysteine opens and the phenylalanine closes a CDR3 of 16 amino acids. Only the CDR3 region is kept as DNA, spanning 48 bases read in frame from base 1. V is shortened by 3 bases, J by 3 bases, and the region joining them spans 18 bases. CDR1 and CDR2, looked up from the germline V gene, are MGHRA and YSYEKL. The sequence derives from a man between 18 and 29 years old in good health and CMV-seronegative. What was sequenced was PBMCs. Recombination linked TRBV4-1 to TRBJ2-7, and perhaps TRBD2 as D gene, on 5 matching bases. The base sequence is TGCGCCAGCAGCCACAATGTCTCCCCGGGGAGCTACGAGCAGTACTTC. Its protein is CASSHNVSPGSYEQYF.